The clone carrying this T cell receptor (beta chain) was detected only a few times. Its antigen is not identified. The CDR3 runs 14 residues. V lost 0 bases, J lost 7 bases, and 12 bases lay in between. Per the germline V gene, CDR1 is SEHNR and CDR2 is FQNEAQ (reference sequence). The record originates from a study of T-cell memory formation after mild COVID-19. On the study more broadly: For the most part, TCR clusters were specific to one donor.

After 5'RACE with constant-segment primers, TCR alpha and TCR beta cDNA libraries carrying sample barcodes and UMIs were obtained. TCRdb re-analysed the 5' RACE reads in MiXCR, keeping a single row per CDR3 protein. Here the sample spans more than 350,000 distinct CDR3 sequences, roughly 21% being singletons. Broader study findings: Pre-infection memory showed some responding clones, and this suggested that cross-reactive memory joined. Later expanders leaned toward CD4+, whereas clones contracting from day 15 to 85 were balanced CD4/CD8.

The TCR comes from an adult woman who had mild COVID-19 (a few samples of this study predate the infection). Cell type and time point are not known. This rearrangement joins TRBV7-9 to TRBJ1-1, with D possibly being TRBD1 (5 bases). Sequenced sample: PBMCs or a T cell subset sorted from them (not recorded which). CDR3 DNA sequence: TGTGCCAGCAGCTTAGCCCCGACAGACTATGAAGCTTTCTTT. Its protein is CASSLAPTDYEAFF.